This TCR beta chain was documented in a study of OX40 agonist ivuxolimab in advanced cancers. TCRdb's copy holds only in-frame clones and misses some; the assay was immunoSEQ multiplex PCR. The sample carries about 51,000 clones, around nine tenths recorded once. This clone was detected once. This receptor was taken from an adult with an advanced solid tumor such as melanoma, head and neck, liver or kidney cancer. The sequencing used CD4+ or CD8+ T cells sorted from blood, collected in a trial of the OX40 agonist ivuxolimab.

The CDR3 region is CAWSDGADSNQPQHF. In DNA form, the CDR3 reads TGTGCCTGGAGTGATGGGGCAGATAGCAATCAGCCCCAGCATTTT. The chain has TRBV30 and TRBJ1-5; TRBD1 is a possible D gene (5 bases). The V and J ends lost 1 base and 0 bases respectively, with 10 bases between them. The germline gives CDR1 GTSNPN, CDR2 SVGIG (reference sequence). The CDR3 has 15 amino acids.